The 20 T cell receptor beta chains below were found in one sample sequenced in a study of cytomegalovirus exposure and HLA in healthy donors. The study ran its PCR with 60 Vbeta and 13 Jbeta primers. The assay was immunoSEQ multiplex PCR, and TCRdb's table has in-frame clones only and misses some. The sample yields about 150,000 clones, around 80% seen once. The specimen was PBMCs. All receptors come from a man aged 40-55 years in good health and CMV-seropositive.

The gene calls are TRBV23-1 and TRBJ1-5; D might be TRBD1 (5 bases). TRBV23-1 is filed as an ORF, its function uncertain. The CDR3 consists of 19 residues. V lost 0 bases, J lost 0 bases, and 18 bases lay in between. This CDR3 reads CASSQSSREVGTSNQPQHF. In DNA form, the CDR3 reads TGCGCCAGCAGTCAATCGAGCAGGGAAGTGGGTACTAGCAATCAGCCCCAGCATTTT.

The rearrangement links TRBV27 to TRBJ2-7; possibly TRBD2 for D (5 bases). The CDR3 totals 13 residues. The ends were cut back, 6 bases at V and 3 bases at J, with 12 bases in the middle. Per germline, CDR1 MNHEY and CDR2 SMNVEV (reference sequence). The CDR3 nucleotides read TGTGCCAGCAGCCTTCGGGGAAACTACGAGCAGTACTTC. It encodes CASSLRGNYEQYF.

As concerns this clone: The same CDR3 also results from other DNA sequences found in this sample. The genes are TRBV5-1 and TRBJ1-3, with 10 bases matching TRBD1. Per germline, CDR1 SGHRS and CDR2 YFSETQ. The CDR3 is 16 residues long. Trimming at V came to 0 bases and at J to 1 base, leaving 1 base not matched to a gene. The CDR3 protein is CASSLGQGASGNTIYF. The CDR3 nucleotides are TGCGCCAGCAGCTTGGGACAGGGGGCATCTGGAAACACCATATATTTT.

The gene calls are TRBV5-1 and TRBJ1-1; 9 bases fit TRBD1. V lost 0 bases and J lost 3; bases outside the gene matches: 9. The CDR3 loop spans 17 amino acids. Germline V gene lookup returns CDR1 SGHRS and CDR2 YFSETQ. The CDR3 is CASSLGEDRGFHTEAFF. The CDR3 DNA sequence: TGCGCCAGCAGCTTGGGGGAGGACAGGGGATTCCACACTGAAGCTTTCTTT.

The chain is built from TRBV28 and TRBJ2-3; D is undetermined. The ends were cut back, 3 bases at V and 1 base at J, with 5 bases in the middle. Germline V gene lookup returns CDR1 MDHEN and CDR2 SYDVKM. The CDR3 runs 13 residues. The CDR3 sequence: CASSFFGTDTQYF. In DNA, the CDR3 is TGTGCCAGCAGTTTTTTCGGCACAGATACGCAGTATTTT.

The chain joins TRBV6-1 to TRBJ1-2; tentative D call: TRBD1 (6 bases). CDR1 MNHNS and CDR2 SASEGT come from the germline V gene. V was trimmed by 6 bases and J by 4 bases, leaving 18 bases between them. The CDR3 is 15 amino acids. The CDR3 reads CASRADRQPFYGYTF. Here the CDR3 DNA reads TGTGCCAGCAGGGCGGACAGACAACCTTTCTATGGCTACACCTTC.

The genes are TRBV5-5 and TRBJ2-5; D remains ambiguous. V shed 0 bases and J shed 2 bases, with 8 bases lying between them. The CDR3 covers 14 residues. Germline loops: CDR1 SGHKS, CDR2 YYEKEE (reference sequence). CDR3 in amino acids: CASSLGQAQETQYF. CDR3 nucleotides: TGTGCCAGCAGCTTGGGGCAGGCTCAAGAGACCCAGTACTTC.

The genes are TRBV5-1 and TRBJ2-2; the match to TRBD1 covers 11 bases. The CDR3 loop spans 15 amino acids. Germline assignment: CDR1 SGHRS and CDR2 YFSETQ. The V segment lost 3 bases and the J segment 6 bases; nucleotides outside the gene matches: 4. The CDR3 DNA follows: TGCGCCAGCAGCTCTCCGGGACAGGGGGCCGGGGAGCTGTTTTTT. Translation gives CASSSPGQGAGELFF. Using reference TRBV5-1 and TRBJ2-2 for the parts outside the CDR3, the full variable domain is KAGVTQTPRYLIKTRGQQVTLSCSPISGHRSVSWYQQTPGQGLQFLFEYFSETQRNKGNFPGRFSGRQFSNSRSEMNVSTLELGDSALYLCASSSPGQGAGELFFGEGSRLTVL.

This chain uses TRBV7-7 with TRBJ2-5; 7 nucleotides match TRBD1. The CDR3 covers 15 residues. Germline CDR1 and CDR2: SSHAT and FNYEAQ (reference sequence). The J segment lost 4 bases and the V segment lost 4 bases, leaving 9 bases of the junction unmatched. The CDR3, as DNA: TGTGCCAGCAGCTATTCCCAGGGGGTAGGAGAGACCCAGTACTTC. Protein sequence: CASSYSQGVGETQYF.

The V gene is TRBV7-4, the J gene TRBJ2-2; tentative D call: TRBD1 (5 bases). CDR3 length: 14 amino acids. Germline V gives CDR1 SGHVT, CDR2 SQSDAQ. The V end was cut by 11 bases, the J end by 0 bases, with 13 bases between. The CDR3 spells CASRTLANTGELFF. The CDR3 DNA follows: TGTGCCTCAAGGACACTCGCGAACACCGGGGAGCTGTTTTTT.

The rearrangement uses TRBV11-2 and TRBJ2-2; perhaps TRBD1 as D (5 bases). V lost 1 base to trimming and J lost 6 bases, with 18 bases between them. The germline V gene encodes CDR1 SGHAT and CDR2 FQNNGV. This CDR3 has 17 amino acids. CDR3 in amino acids: CASSLGWLGVTAGELFF. DNA for the CDR3: TGTGCCAGCAGCTTAGGGTGGCTAGGGGTAACCGCCGGGGAGCTGTTTTTT.

V is TRBV28 and J is TRBJ2-7, with no clear D. The CDR3 loop spans 12 amino acids. Per germline, CDR1 MDHEN and CDR2 SYDVKM. The V end lost 3 bases, the J end lost 1 base, and 4 bases lay between the germline ends. The CDR3 nucleotides are TGTGCCAGCAGTTTCAGGTCCTACGAGCAGTACTTC. Encoded protein: CASSFRSYEQYF. Using reference TRBV28 and TRBJ2-7 for the parts outside the CDR3, the full variable domain is DVKVTQSSRYLVKRTGEKVFLECVQDMDHENMFWYRQDPGLGLRLIYFSYDVKMKEKGDIPEGYSVSREKKERFSLILESASTNQTSMYLCASSFRSYEQYFGPGTRLTVT.

The genes are TRBV7-8 and TRBJ2-3; 10 bases align to TRBD2. The germline CDR1 and CDR2 sequences are SGHVS and FQNEAQ. Trimming took 5 bases from V and 4 from J; bases not matched to a gene: 9. The CDR3 length is 16 residues. The CDR3 DNA reads as TGTGCCAGCAGCCCACCCGCCGGGACTAGCGCAGATACGCAGTATTTT. Protein product: CASSPPAGTSADTQYF.

This chain connects TRBV5-1 to TRBJ2-1; no definite D call. Between the trimmed V and J ends, which lost 0 bases and 1 base, there was a span of 8 bases. Per the germline V gene, CDR1 is SGHRS and CDR2 is YFSETQ. The CDR3 extends over 15 amino acids. CDR3 loop: CASSLGRASYNEQFF. CDR3 sequence (DNA): TGCGCCAGCAGCTTGGGGAGAGCGTCCTACAATGAGCAGTTCTTC.

The chain recombines TRBV11-2 with TRBJ1-2; possible D gene TRBD1, 5 bases. Trimming left V 7 bases short and J 4 bases short, with 16 bases between. Per the germline V gene, CDR1 is SGHAT and CDR2 is FQNNGV. This CDR3 is built from 14 residues. The chain's CDR3 is CASTRDRGSYGYTF. CDR3 DNA: TGTGCCAGCACCCGGGACCGGGGGAGCTATGGCTACACCTTC.

This clone appeared once. The chain employs TRBV7-2 and TRBJ2-5; D remains unclear. V was shortened by 2 bases and J by 3 bases, with 7 bases between the two germline ends. The CDR3 consists of 13 residues. Per the germline V gene, CDR1 is SGHTA and CDR2 is FQGNSA. DNA for the CDR3: TGTGCCAGCAGCTTAAGTTCTAAAGAGACCCAGTACTTC. It codes for CASSLSSKETQYF.

The V and J genes are TRBV9 and TRBJ2-1, with D perhaps matching TRBD2 (6 bases). Trimming left V 0 bases short and J 5 bases short, with 12 bases between. This CDR3 is 15 amino acids long. CDR1 SGDLS and CDR2 YYNGEE come from the germline V gene. The CDR3 region has the DNA TGTGCCAGCAGCGTAGCTGGCAGCGGGCACAATGAGCAGTTCTTC. Protein sequence: CASSVAGSGHNEQFF.

This clone has a single count. The rearrangement links TRBV7-2 to TRBJ2-2; maybe TRBD2 (5 bases). The V gene's germline CDR1 is SGHTA and CDR2 FQGNSA. This CDR3 spans 16 amino acids. Trimming left V 5 bases short and J 2 bases short, with 15 bases between. The CDR3 DNA follows: TGTGCCAGCAGCCCCCGTAGGACTTTTAACACCGGGGAGCTGTTTTTT. It yields the protein CASSPRRTFNTGELFF.

This clone was seen a few times. The chain uses TRBV5-6 and TRBJ2-1; the match to TRBD1 covers 8 bases. V was clipped by 4 bases and J by 8 bases; unmatched bases: 8. CDR3 length: 14 amino acids. In germline, CDR1 is SGHDT, CDR2 YYEEEE. The CDR3 DNA reads as TGTGCCAGCAGCGGAGAGACAGGGGTTTATGAGCAGTTCTTC. It specifies CASSGETGVYEQFF. Using reference TRBV5-6 and TRBJ2-1 for the parts outside the CDR3, the full variable domain is DAGVTQSPTHLIKTRGQQVTLRCSPKSGHDTVSWYQQALGQGPQFIFQYYEEEERQRGNFPDRFSGHQFPNYSSELNVNALLLGDSALYLCASSGETGVYEQFFGPGTRLTVL.

This clone was seen only a few times. The CDR3 protein is CASSIEDYSNQPQHF. The CDR3 DNA reads as TGTGCCAGTAGTATAGAAGACTATAGCAATCAGCCCCAGCATTTT. The chain uses TRBV19 and TRBJ1-5, with D unresolved. Germline-derived CDR1 and CDR2 are LNHDA and SQIVND (reference sequence). There are 15 residues in the CDR3. V was pared by 0 bases and J by 0 bases, with 6 bases between.